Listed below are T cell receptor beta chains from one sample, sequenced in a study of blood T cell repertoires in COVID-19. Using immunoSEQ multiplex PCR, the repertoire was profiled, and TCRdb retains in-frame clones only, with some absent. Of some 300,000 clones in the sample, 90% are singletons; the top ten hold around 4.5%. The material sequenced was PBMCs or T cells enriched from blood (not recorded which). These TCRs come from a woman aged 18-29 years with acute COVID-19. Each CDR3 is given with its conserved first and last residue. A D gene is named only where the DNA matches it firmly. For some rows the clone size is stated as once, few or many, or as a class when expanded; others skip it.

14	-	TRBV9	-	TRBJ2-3	TGTGCCAGCAGCGTATGGGGGGGCTCAGATACGCAGTATTTT	CASSVWGGSDTQYF
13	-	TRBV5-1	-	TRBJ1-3	TGCGCCAGCAGCTTGGACGGGGGAAACACCATATATTTT	CASSLDGGNTIYF
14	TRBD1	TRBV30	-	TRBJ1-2	TGTGCACGCTCCGGTGCAGGGGGTAACTATGGCTACACCTTC	CARSGAGGNYGYTF
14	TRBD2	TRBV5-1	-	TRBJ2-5	TGCGCCAGCAGCCCCAGCGGGGGCCAAGAGACCCAGTACTTC	CASSPSGGQETQYF
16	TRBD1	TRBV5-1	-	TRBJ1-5	TGCGCCAGCAGCTTCCTTCGACAGGGGAGCAATCAGCCCCAGCATTTT	CASSFLRQGSNQPQHF
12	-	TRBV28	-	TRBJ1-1	TGTGCCAGTTACCTGAGCCCCACTGAAGCTTTCTTT	CASYLSPTEAFF
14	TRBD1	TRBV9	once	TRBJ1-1	TGTGCCAGCGGGCAGGGGGCGCGAGGGACTGAAGCTTTCTTT	CASGQGARGTEAFF
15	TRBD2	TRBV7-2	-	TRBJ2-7	TGTGCCAGCAGTCTCCCGGGACTAGCTACCCACGAGCAGTACTTC	CASSLPGLATHEQYF
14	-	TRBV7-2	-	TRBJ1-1	TGTGCCAGCAGCTCCCCGGGGATGAACACTGAAGCTTTCTTT	CASSSPGMNTEAFF
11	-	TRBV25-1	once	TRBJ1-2	TGTGCCAGTACAGGGAACTATGGCTACACCTTC	CASTGNYGYTF
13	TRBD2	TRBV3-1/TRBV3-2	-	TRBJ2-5	TGTGCCAGCACAAGGACTAGCGAAGAGACCCAGTACTTC	CASTRTSEETQYF
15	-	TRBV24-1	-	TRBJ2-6	TGTGCCACCAGTGGGTGGGAGACTGGGGCCAACGTCCTGACTTTC	CATSGWETGANVLTF
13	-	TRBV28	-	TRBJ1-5	TGTGCCAGCAGTTTGGGGCAAAAGGAGCCCCAGCATTTT	CASSLGQKEPQHF
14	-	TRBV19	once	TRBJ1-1	TGTGCCAGTAGTTGGCGGGCGCGGGGAACTGAAGCTTTCTTT	CASSWRARGTEAFF
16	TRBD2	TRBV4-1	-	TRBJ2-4	TGCGCCAGCAGCCAAGAACCTAGCGGGATGAAAAACATTCAGTACTTC	CASSQEPSGMKNIQYF
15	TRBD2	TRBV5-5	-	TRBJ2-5	TGTGCCAGCAGCTTGGGACTAGCGGGAATGGTAACCCAGTACTTC	CASSLGLAGMVTQYF
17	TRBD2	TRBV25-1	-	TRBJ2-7	TGTGCCAGCAGTGAAAAAGGAACTAGCGGGAGAGCCTACGAGCAGTACTTC	CASSEKGTSGRAYEQYF
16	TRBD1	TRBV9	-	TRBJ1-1	TGTGCCAGCAGCGCCCCTGTAGGACAGGGCGAAAGAGAAGCTTTCTTT	CASSAPVGQGEREAFF
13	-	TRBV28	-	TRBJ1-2	TGTGCCAGCAGTTTATTGGGCAGAACGGGCTACACCTTC	CASSLLGRTGYTF
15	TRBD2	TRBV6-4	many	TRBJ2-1	TGTGCCAGCAGTGGGACTAGCGGCTCCTACAATGAGCAGTTCTTC	CASSGTSGSYNEQFF
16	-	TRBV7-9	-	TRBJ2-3	TGTGCCAGCAGCTTAGCGACGGCAGCGGACACAGATACGCAGTATTTT	CASSLATAADTDTQYF
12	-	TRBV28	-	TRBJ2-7	TGTGCCAGCAGTTTAAAGGGACTCGAGCAGTACTTC	CASSLKGLEQYF
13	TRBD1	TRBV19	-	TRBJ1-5	TGTGCCAGTAGTACACAGGGGGACCAGCCCCAGCATTTT	CASSTQGDQPQHF
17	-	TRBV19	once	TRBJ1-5	TGTGCCAGTAGTATAGCCTCGCGGGGGCAGGACAATCAGCCCCAGCATTTT	CASSIASRGQDNQPQHF
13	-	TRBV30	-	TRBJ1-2	TGTGCCTGCCTAGGAGGCTATAACTATGGCTACACCTTC	CACLGGYNYGYTF
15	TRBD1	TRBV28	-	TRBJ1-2	TGTGCCAGCAGTCAGGGGACAGGGCAGGTGGACGGCTACACCTTC	CASSQGTGQVDGYTF
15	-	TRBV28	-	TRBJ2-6	TGTGCCAGCAGTTTGGGAGGCTCTGGGGCCAACGTCCTGACTTTC	CASSLGGSGANVLTF
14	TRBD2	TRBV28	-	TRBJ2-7	TGTGCCAGCAGCCCTGGAGGGAGGGCTCTCGAGCAGTACTTC	CASSPGGRALEQYF
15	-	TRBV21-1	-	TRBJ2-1	TGTGCCAGCAGCACATGGGGAGGCCCTCACAATGAGCAGTTCTTC	CASSTWGGPHNEQFF
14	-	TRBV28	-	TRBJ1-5	TGTGCCAGCACTCCCCCGGCAGGGGCCATGCCCCAGCATTTT	CASTPPAGAMPQHF
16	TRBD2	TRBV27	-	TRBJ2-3	TGTGCCAGCAGCAGATCCGCAGCGGGAGGCACAGATACGCAGTATTTT	CASSRSAAGGTDTQYF
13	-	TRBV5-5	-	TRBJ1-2	TGTGCCAGCAGCTCCTCGCAGGGGACCGGCTACACCTTC	CASSSSQGTGYTF
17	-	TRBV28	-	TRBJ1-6	TGTGCCAGCACCTCGGGGGGAGGGGGCTCCTATAATTCACCCCTCCACTTT	CASTSGGGGSYNSPLHF
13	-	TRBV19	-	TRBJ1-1	TGTGCCAGTAGTCGGACTAGTATAACTGAAGCTTTCTTT	CASSRTSITEAFF
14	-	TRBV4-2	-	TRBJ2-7	TGTGCCAGCAGCCAAGAAAGACTTTCCTACGAGCAGTACTTC	CASSQERLSYEQYF
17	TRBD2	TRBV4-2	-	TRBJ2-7	TGTGCCAGCAGCCAAGATACGGGACTAGCGGGGTTCTACGAGCAGTACTTC	CASSQDTGLAGFYEQYF
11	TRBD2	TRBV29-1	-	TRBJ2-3	TGCAGCGGACTAGCCGCAGATACGCAGTATTTT	CSGLAADTQYF
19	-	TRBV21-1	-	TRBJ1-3	TGTGCCAGCAGCAAGGGGGACAGGGGGCGTACCAGCTCTGGAAACACCATATATTTT	CASSKGDRGRTSSGNTIYF
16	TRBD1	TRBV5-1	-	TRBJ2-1	TGCGCCAGCAGCCTCGCCGGGACAGACATCTACAATGAGCAGTTCTTC	CASSLAGTDIYNEQFF